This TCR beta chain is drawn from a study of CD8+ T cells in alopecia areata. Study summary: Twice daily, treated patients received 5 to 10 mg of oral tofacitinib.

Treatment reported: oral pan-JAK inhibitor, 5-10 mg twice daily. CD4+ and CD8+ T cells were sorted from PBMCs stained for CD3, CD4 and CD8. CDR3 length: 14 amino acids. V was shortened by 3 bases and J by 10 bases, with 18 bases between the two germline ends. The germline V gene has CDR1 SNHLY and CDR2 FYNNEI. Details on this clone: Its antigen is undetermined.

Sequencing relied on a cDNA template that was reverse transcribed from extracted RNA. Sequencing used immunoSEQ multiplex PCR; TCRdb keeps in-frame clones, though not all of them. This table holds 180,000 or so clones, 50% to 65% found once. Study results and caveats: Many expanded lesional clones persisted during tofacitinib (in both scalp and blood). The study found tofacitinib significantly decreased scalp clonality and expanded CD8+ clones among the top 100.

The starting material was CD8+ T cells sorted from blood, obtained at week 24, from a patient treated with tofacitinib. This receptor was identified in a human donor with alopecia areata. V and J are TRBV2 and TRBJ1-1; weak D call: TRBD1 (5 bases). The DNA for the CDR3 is TGTGCCAGCAGTGATACTCAGGGCCCAAGGAGAGCTTTCTTT. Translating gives CASSDTQGPRRAFF.